The T cell receptor beta chain under discussion was sequenced for a study of T cells in Graves' hyperthyroidism and ophthalmopathy. Study-level background: Peripheral blood was collected at initial diagnosis, before any treatment. Study-level results: Model-based prediction identified ophthalmopathy a median roughly 5.9 months prior to its onset.

Diagnoses were established using clinical symptoms, serum thyroxine and TRAb, thyroid ultrasound and orbital computed tomography. As to this clonotype: Its antigen is not identified.

RNA transcripts provided the source from which TCR beta CDR3 regions were amplified. First-round RT-PCR with HTBI primers amplified the TCR CDR3 region. TCRdb fed the multiplex PCR reads into MiXCR, producing one record per CDR3 protein. The data contain around 490,000 distinct CDR3 sequences, 15% to 20% of them singletons. The sequencing input was blood. The sequence derives from a man aged 35 to 55 with Graves' ophthalmopathy.

The CDR3 sequence: CASSLGFRGGETQYF. Written as DNA, the CDR3 is TGTGCCAGCAGCTTAGGTTTTCGGGGCGGAGAGACCCAGTACTTC. The chain is built from TRBV7-9 and TRBJ2-5; D could derive from TRBD1 or TRBD2 (5 bases each). The CDR3 loop spans 15 amino acids. The V end lost 1 base, the J end lost 4 bases, and 13 bases lay between the germline ends. CDR1 is SEHNR, CDR2 FQNEAQ, per germline (reference sequence).